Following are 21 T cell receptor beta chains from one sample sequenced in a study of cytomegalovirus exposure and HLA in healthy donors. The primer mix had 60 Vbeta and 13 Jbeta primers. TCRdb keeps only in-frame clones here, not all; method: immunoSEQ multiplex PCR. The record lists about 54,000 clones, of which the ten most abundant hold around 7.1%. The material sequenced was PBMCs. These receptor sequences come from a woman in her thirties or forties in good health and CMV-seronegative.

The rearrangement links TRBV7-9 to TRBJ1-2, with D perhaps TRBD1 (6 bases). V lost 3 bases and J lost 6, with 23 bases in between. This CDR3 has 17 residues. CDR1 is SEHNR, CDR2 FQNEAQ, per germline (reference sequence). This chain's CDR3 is CASSFSPSLSDSHGYTF. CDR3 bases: TGTGCCAGCAGCTTCAGCCCCAGCCTCTCGGACAGTCATGGCTACACCTTC.

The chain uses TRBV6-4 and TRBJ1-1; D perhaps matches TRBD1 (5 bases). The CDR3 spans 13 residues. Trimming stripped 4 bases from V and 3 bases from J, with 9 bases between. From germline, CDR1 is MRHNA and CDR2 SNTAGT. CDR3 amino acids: CASSGQGDTEAFF. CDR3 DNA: TGTGCCAGCAGTGGGCAAGGGGACACTGAAGCTTTCTTT.

The CDR3 protein is CASRAAGENTGELFF. The CDR3 nucleotides read TGCGCCAGCAGGGCGGCGGGGGAGAACACCGGGGAGCTGTTTTTT. The chain has TRBV5-1 and TRBJ2-2, with 7 bases lining up with TRBD2. The CDR3 is 15 residues long. Trimming at V came to 5 bases and at J to 1 base, leaving 5 bases not matched to a gene. Germline CDR1 and CDR2: SGHRS and YFSETQ.

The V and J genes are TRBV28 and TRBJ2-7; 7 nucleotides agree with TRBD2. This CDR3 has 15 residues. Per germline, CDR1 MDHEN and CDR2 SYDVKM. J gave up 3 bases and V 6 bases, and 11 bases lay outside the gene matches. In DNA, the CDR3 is TGTGCCAGCAGGCGGGAGCGGGAAGCACTCTACGAGCAGTACTTC. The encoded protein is CASRREREALYEQYF.

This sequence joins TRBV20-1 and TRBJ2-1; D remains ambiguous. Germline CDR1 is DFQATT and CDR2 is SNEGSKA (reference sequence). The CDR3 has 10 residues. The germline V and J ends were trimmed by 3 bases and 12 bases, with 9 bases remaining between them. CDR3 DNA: TGCAGTGCTAGTGAGTGGAGGCAGTTCTTC. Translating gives CSASEWRQFF.

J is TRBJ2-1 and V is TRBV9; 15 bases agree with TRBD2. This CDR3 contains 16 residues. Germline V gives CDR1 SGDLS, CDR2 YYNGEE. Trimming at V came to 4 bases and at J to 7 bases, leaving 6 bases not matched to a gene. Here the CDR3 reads CASSPDGTSGRNEQFF. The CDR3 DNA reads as TGTGCCAGCAGCCCCGATGGGACTAGCGGGAGGAATGAGCAGTTCTTC.

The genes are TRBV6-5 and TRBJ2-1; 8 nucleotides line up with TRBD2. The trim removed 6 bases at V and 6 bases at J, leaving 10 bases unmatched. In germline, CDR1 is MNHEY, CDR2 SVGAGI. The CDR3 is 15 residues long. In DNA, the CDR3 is TGTGCCAGCAGATCCACGGGGGGGGAGGGCAATGAGCAGTTCTTC. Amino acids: CASRSTGGEGNEQFF.

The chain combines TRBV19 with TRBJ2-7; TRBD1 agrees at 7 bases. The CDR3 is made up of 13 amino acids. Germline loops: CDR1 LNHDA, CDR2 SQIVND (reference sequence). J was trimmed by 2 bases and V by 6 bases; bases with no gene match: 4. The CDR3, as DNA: TGTGCCAGTAGCCGGGACAGAGCCTACGAGCAGTACTTC. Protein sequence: CASSRDRAYEQYF.

The chain's CDR3 is CSARETYEQYF. Written as DNA, the CDR3 is TGCAGTGCTAGAGAGACTTACGAGCAGTACTTC. The chain uses TRBV20-1 and TRBJ2-7, with D hard to call. The CDR3 runs to 11 residues. Germline V gene sequence: CDR1 DFQATT, CDR2 SNEGSKA (reference sequence). V lost 0 bases and J 4 bases, leaving 4 bases between the germline ends.

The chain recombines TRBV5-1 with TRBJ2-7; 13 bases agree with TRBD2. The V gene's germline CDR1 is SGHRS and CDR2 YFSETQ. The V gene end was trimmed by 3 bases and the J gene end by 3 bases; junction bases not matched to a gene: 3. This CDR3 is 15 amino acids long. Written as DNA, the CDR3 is TGCGCCAGCAGCTCCGGACTAGCGGGAGTCTACGAGCAGTACTTC. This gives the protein CASSSGLAGVYEQYF.

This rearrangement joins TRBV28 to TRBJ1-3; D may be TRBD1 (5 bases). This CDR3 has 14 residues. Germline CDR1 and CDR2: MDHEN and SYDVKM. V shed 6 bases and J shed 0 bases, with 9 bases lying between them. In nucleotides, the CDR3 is TGTGCCAGCAGGCTTCAGGGCTCTGGAAACACCATATATTTT. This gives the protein CASRLQGSGNTIYF. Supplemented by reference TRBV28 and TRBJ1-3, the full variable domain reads DVKVTQSSRYLVKRTGEKVFLECVQDMDHENMFWYRQDPGLGLRLIYFSYDVKMKEKGDIPEGYSVSREKKERFSLILESASTNQTSMYLCASRLQGSGNTIYFGEGSWLTVV.

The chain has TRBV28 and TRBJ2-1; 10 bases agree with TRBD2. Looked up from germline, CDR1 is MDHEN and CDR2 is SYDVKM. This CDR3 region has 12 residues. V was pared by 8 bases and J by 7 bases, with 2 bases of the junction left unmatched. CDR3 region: CASEGLANEQFF. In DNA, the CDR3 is TGTGCCAGCGAGGGACTAGCGAATGAGCAGTTCTTC. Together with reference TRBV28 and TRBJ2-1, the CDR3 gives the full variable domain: DVKVTQSSRYLVKRTGEKVFLECVQDMDHENMFWYRQDPGLGLRLIYFSYDVKMKEKGDIPEGYSVSREKKERFSLILESASTNQTSMYLCASEGLANEQFFGPGTRLTVL.

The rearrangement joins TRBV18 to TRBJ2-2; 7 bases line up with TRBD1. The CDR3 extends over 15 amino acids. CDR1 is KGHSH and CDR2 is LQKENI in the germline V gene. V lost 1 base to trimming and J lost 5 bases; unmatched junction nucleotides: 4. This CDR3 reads CASSPQGAETGELFF. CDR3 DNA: TGTGCCAGCTCACCACAGGGGGCAGAGACCGGGGAGCTGTTTTTT. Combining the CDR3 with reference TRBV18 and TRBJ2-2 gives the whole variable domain NAGVMQNPRHLVRRRGQEARLRCSPMKGHSHVYWYRQLPEEGLKFMVYLQKENIIDESGMPKERFSAEFPKEGPSILRIQQVVRGDSAAYFCASSPQGAETGELFFGEGSRLTVL.

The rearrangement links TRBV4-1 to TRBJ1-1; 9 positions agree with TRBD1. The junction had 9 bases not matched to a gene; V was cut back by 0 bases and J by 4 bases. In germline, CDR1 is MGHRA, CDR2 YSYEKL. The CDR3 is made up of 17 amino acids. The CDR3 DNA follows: TGCGCCAGCAGCCAAGATCCCAAGGGGGACAGGGTCACTGAAGCTTTCTTT. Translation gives CASSQDPKGDRVTEAFF.

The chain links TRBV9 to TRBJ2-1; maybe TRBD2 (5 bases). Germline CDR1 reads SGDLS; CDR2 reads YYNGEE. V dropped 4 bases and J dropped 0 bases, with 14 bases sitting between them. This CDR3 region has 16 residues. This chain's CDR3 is CASSSKAESSYNEQFF. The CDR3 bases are TGTGCCAGCAGCTCCAAAGCGGAGAGCTCCTACAATGAGCAGTTCTTC.

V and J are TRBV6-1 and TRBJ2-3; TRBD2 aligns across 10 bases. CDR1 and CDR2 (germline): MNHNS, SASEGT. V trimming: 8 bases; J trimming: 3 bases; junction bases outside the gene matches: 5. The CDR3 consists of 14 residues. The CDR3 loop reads CASQREGLTDTQYF. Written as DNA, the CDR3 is TGTGCCAGCCAGCGGGAGGGCCTGACAGATACGCAGTATTTT.

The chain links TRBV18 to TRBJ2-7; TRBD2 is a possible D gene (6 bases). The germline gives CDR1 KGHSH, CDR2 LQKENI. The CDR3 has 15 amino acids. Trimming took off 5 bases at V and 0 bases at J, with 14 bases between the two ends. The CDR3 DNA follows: TGTGCCAGCTCATCCGCCGGGACTGCCTCCTACGAGCAGTACTTC. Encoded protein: CASSSAGTASYEQYF. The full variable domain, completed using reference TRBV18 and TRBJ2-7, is NAGVMQNPRHLVRRRGQEARLRCSPMKGHSHVYWYRQLPEEGLKFMVYLQKENIIDESGMPKERFSAEFPKEGPSILRIQQVVRGDSAAYFCASSSAGTASYEQYFGPGTRLTVT.

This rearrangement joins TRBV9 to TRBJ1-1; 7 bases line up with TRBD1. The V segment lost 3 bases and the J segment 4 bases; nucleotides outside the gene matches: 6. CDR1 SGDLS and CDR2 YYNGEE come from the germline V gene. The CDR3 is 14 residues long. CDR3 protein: CASSATGSSTEAFF. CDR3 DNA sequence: TGTGCCAGCAGCGCGACAGGGTCTAGCACTGAAGCTTTCTTT. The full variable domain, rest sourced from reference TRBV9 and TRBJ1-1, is DSGVTQTPKHLITATGQRVTLRCSPRSGDLSVYWYQQSLDQGLQFLIQYYNGEERAKGNILERFSAQQFPDLHSELNLSSLELGDSALYFCASSATGSSTEAFFGQGTRLTVV.

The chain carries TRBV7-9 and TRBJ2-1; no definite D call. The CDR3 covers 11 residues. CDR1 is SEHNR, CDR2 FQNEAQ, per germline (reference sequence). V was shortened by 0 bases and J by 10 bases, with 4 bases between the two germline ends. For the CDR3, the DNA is TGTGCCAGCAGCTTAGCTCGGGAGCAGTTCTTC. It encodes CASSLAREQFF.

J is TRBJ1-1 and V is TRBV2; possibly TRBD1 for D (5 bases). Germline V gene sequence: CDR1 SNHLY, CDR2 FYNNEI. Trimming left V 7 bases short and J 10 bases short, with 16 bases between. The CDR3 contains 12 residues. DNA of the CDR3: TGTGCCAGCACGGAGCAGGGTCGACGAGCTTTCTTT. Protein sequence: CASTEQGRRAFF.

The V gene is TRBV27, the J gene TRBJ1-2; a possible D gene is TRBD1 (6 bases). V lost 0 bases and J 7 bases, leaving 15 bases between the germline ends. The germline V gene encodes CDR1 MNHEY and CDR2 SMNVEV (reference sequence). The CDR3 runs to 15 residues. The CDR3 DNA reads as TGTGCCAGCAGTTTATCGTACAGGGCGGGAGGTGGCTACACCTTC. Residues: CASSLSYRAGGGYTF.